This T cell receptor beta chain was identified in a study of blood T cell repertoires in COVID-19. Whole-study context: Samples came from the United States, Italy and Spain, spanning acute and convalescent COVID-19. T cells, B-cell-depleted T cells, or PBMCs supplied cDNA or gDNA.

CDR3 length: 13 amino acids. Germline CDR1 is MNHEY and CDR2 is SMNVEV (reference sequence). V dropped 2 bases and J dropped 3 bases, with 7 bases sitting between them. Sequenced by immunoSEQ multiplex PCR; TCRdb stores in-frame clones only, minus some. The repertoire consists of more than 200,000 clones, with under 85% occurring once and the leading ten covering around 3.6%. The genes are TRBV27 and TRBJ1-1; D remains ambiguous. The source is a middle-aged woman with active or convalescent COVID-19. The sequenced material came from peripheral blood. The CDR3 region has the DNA TGTGCCAGCAGTTTAGAGGCCCACACTGAAGCTTTCTTT. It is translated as CASSLEAHTEAFF.